The clone carrying this T cell receptor beta chain was seen a few times. Its cognate antigen is unknown. The CDR3 is 14 residues long. Germline CDR1 and CDR2: SGHTA and FQGNSA. V gave up 4 bases and J gave up 5 bases; unmatched junction bases: 4. This sample is part of a study of Graves' ophthalmopathy and Graves' hyperthyroidism. TCR beta CDR3 amplification used RNA transcripts. A first-round RT-PCR used HTBI primers, followed by a second-round multiplex PCR. One entry per CDR3 protein, called by TCRdb with MiXCR from the multiplex PCR reads. This sample has about 1.2 million distinct CDR3 sequences, with about 36% found just once. Study-level findings and limits: Clonotypes were expanded in thyroid at above 0.001 frequency, and most also appeared in blood. Between ophthalmopathy and stable hyperthyroidism, a 13-signature model drew a separation with approximately 87% sensitivity and around 80% specificity.

Patients newly diagnosed with hyperthyroidism, under 2 months' duration, were aged 18 to 65, the study reports. None of the included patients had other autoimmune diseases, uncontrolled infections, pregnancy or lactation, as these led to exclusion. V is TRBV7-2 and J is TRBJ2-5, with 10 nucleotides matching TRBD1. The sequence derives from an adult man with Graves' hyperthyroidism. The material sequenced was peripheral blood or thyroid tissue (not recorded which). The CDR3 nucleotides read TGTGCCAGCAGCTGGGGGACAGGGGATGAGACCCAGTACTTC. Translated: CASSWGTGDETQYF.